This T cell receptor (beta chain) stems from a study of shared clonotypes between healthy human individuals. General observations from the study: Researchers found naive subsets generally carried larger estimated richness than memory subsets. Few donors limited the genetic and exposure-history diversity represented. A few donors had about 5% of their naive CD4 clonotypes in common.

This clone was observed a handful of times. No antigen is known for it. The material for each subset, its genomic DNA, was split evenly across several immunoSEQ plates. Here immunoSEQ multiplex PCR was the method, and the copy in TCRdb shows in-frame clones only, minus some. The sample shows roughly 660,000 clones, less than 95% of them seen only once. In germline, CDR1 is SGHAT, CDR2 FQNNGV. The V end lost 4 bases, the J end lost 7 bases, and 13 bases lay between the germline ends. The length of the CDR3 is 13 residues. Sequencing was carried out using memory CD8+ T cells from PBMCs. Indicated subset: CD45RO+ cells pooled with CCR7-negative TemRA cells. The receptor's source is a man between 18 and 35 years old in good health. Some clones in this sample may be carry-over from other donors' samples. The chain is built from TRBV11-2 and TRBJ1-1; D is unresolved. The CDR3 DNA is TGTGCCAGCAGCTCCCAGTCTTACGGTGAAGCTTTCTTT. Its translation: CASSSQSYGEAFF.